These 11 T cell receptor beta chains came from one sample sequenced in a study of blood T cell repertoires in COVID-19. The method was immunoSEQ multiplex PCR; TCRdb's version includes in-frame clones alone and lacks a portion of them. The table includes 300,000 to 450,000 clones, about four fifths detected once. Sample: peripheral blood. The receptors originated from a human donor with acute or convalescent COVID-19. The donor label of this sample is uncertain.

This chain links TRBV19 with TRBJ1-6; no definite D call. Trimming stripped 7 bases from V and 7 bases from J, with 20 bases between. This CDR3 contains 16 residues. Looked up from germline, CDR1 is LNHDA and CDR2 is SQIVND (reference sequence). The CDR3 DNA follows: TGTGCCAGTAAAGATGTTTCTTGGCGGTCGAATTCACCCCTCCACTTT. Translation: CASKDVSWRSNSPLHF.

The V and J genes are TRBV19 and TRBJ2-7; TRBD2 aligns across 11 bases. CDR3 length equals 15 residues. Germline V gives CDR1 LNHDA, CDR2 SQIVND (reference sequence). V dropped 6 bases and J dropped 5; count of bases not matched to a gene: 9. CDR3 coding DNA: TGTGCCAGTAGACTCACTAGCGGGAGTAGGAACGAGCAGTACTTC. This sequence encodes CASRLTSGSRNEQYF.

The chain couples TRBV19 to TRBJ1-5, with 7 bases aligning to TRBD1. CDR1 is LNHDA, CDR2 SQIVND, per germline (reference sequence). With 9 bases clipped from V and 5 bases from J, the junction kept 7 bases outside the gene matches. The CDR3 spans 13 residues. CDR3 nucleotide sequence: TGTGCCAGCTCGACAGGGTATTATCAGCCCCAGCATTTT. Protein sequence: CASSTGYYQPQHF.

The genes are TRBV7-9 and TRBJ2-7; 8 bases match TRBD2. The CDR3 totals 15 residues. Germline CDR1 reads SEHNR; CDR2 reads FQNEAQ (reference sequence). Unmatched junction bases numbered 7, after V lost 2 bases and J lost 4 bases. CDR3 in DNA: TGTGCCAGCAGCTTATTGGCTAGCGGGCTATACGAGCAGTACTTC. Translated, it gives CASSLLASGLYEQYF.

This clone was observed a single time. The chain uses TRBV29-1 and TRBJ2-3; the D gene is possibly TRBD1 (5 bases). Germline assignment: CDR1 SQVTM and CDR2 ANQGSEA. The V gene lost 0 bases and the J gene lost 1 base, with 5 bases spanning the gap. This CDR3 is built from 13 residues. This CDR3 is CSVEDRGTDTQYF. The CDR3 bases are TGCAGCGTTGAAGACAGGGGCACAGATACGCAGTATTTT.

The chain links TRBV12-3 or TRBV12-4 to TRBJ1-2; TRBD1 matches at 7 bases. After removal of 6 bases from V and 3 bases from J, the junction contained 4 bases not matched to a gene. The length of the CDR3 is 13 residues. The CDR3 DNA is TGTGCCAGCAGGTCCACAGGGGACTATGGCTACACCTTC. Translation: CASRSTGDYGYTF.

This chain links TRBV6-5 with TRBJ1-6; TRBD1 might be the D (5 bases). Trimming left V 7 bases short and J 9 bases short, with 13 bases between. CDR1 is MNHEY and CDR2 is SVGAGI in the germline V gene. The CDR3 runs to 13 residues. For the CDR3, the DNA is TGTGCCAGCATCCAGGGCCCTGGTTCACCCCTCCACTTT. Translated, it gives CASIQGPGSPLHF.

This clone was picked up a small number of times. The chain is built from TRBV5-4 and TRBJ2-3, with D tentatively TRBD2 (5 bases). Trimming removed 1 base from V and 3 bases from J, with 9 bases in between. Germline-derived CDR1 and CDR2 are SGHNT and YYREEE (reference sequence). The CDR3 extends over 14 amino acids. The chain's CDR3 is CASSLKAETDTQYF. CDR3 nucleotides: TGTGCCAGCAGCTTGAAAGCGGAAACAGATACGCAGTATTTT.

The chain uses TRBV4-1 and TRBJ2-5; maybe TRBD1 (6 bases). Germline values: CDR1 MGHRA, CDR2 YSYEKL. The CDR3 is made up of 14 amino acids. V shed 1 base and J shed 3 bases, with 9 bases lying between them. The CDR3, as DNA: TGCGCCAGCAGCCAAGTAAACAGGGAAGAGACCCAGTACTTC. Encoded protein: CASSQVNREETQYF.

This clone was counted once. The V call is TRBV18, the J call TRBJ1-5; 9 bases line up with TRBD1. With 6 bases clipped from V and 0 bases from J, the junction kept 12 bases outside the gene matches. Germline V gene sequence: CDR1 KGHSH, CDR2 LQKENI. This CDR3 has 18 amino acids. CDR3: CASSPGQGRANSNQPQHF. The CDR3 bases are TGTGCCAGCTCCCCCGGACAGGGGAGAGCCAATAGCAATCAGCCCCAGCATTTT.

J is TRBJ2-3 and V is TRBV7-9; 7 positions match TRBD1. Germline V gene sequence: CDR1 SEHNR, CDR2 FQNEAQ (reference sequence). This CDR3 comprises 14 residues. V was pared by 5 bases and J by 1 base, with 3 bases of the junction left unmatched. The DNA of the CDR3 is TGTGCCAGCAGCCTAGGACAGGGCACAGATACGCAGTATTTT. Translating gives CASSLGQGTDTQYF.